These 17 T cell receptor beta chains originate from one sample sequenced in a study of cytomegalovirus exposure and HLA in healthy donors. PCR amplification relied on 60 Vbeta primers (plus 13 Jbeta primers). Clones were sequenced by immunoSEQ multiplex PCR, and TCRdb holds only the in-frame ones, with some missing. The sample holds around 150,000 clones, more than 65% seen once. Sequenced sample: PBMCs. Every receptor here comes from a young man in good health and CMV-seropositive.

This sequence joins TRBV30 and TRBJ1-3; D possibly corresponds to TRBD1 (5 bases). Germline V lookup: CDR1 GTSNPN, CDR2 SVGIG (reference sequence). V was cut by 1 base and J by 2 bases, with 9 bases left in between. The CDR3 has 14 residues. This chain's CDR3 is CAWSDGRAGNTIYF. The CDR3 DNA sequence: TGTGCCTGGAGTGACGGCAGGGCTGGAAACACCATATATTTT.

The CDR3 DNA reads as TGTGCCAGTAGCCTTTCGTGGCCCGGGGGGACCTACGAGCAGTACTTC. Protein: CASSLSWPGGTYEQYF. The chain employs TRBV19 and TRBJ2-7; 7 nucleotides match TRBD2. Germline CDR1 and CDR2: LNHDA and SQIVND (reference sequence). The V segment lost 6 bases and the J segment 2 bases; nucleotides outside the gene matches: 13. The CDR3 has 16 residues.

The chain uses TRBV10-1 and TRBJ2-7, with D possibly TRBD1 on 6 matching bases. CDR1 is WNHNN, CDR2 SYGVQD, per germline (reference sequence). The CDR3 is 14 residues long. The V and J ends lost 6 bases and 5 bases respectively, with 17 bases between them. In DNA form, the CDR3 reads TGCGCCAGCAGCCCCGCCAGGGGTCGGAACGAGCAGTACTTC. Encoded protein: CASSPARGRNEQYF.

Written as DNA, the CDR3 is TGTGCCAGCAGTGAAACTTCCGAGAGCTATGGCTACACCTTC. Encoded protein: CASSETSESYGYTF. The chain employs TRBV6-4 and TRBJ1-2; no clear D gene. Trimming removed 3 bases at V and 4 bases at J, with 12 bases between. Germline V lookup: CDR1 MRHNA, CDR2 SNTAGT. There are 14 residues in the CDR3.

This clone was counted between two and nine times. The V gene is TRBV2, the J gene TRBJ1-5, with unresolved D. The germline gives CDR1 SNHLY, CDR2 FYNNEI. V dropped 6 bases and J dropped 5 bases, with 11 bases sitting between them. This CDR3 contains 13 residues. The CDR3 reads CASRTDTHQPQHF. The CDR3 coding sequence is TGTGCCAGCAGGACCGACACCCATCAGCCCCAGCATTTT. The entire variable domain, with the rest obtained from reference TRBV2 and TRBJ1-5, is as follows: EPEVTQTPSHQVTQMGQEVILRCVPISNHLYFYWYRQILGQKVEFLVSFYNNEISEKSEIFDDQFSVERPDGSNFTLKIRSTKLEDSAMYFCASRTDTHQPQHFGDGTRLSIL.

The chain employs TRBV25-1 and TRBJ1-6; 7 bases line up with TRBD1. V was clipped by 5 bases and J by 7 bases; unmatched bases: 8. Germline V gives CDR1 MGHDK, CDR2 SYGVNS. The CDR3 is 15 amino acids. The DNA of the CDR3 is TGTGCCAGCAGTCTAACACAGGGGAAAAATTCACCCCTCCACTTT. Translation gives CASSLTQGKNSPLHF.

The CDR3 sequence: CASSYWRGTITDTQYF. The CDR3 coding sequence is TGTGCCAGCAGTTACTGGCGGGGGACAATCACAGATACGCAGTATTTT. The gene calls are TRBV6-6 and TRBJ2-3; a weak D match, TRBD2 (7 bases). Germline V gene sequence: CDR1 MNHNY, CDR2 SVGAGI (reference sequence). This CDR3 contains 16 residues. V lost 1 base and J lost 2, with 13 bases in between.

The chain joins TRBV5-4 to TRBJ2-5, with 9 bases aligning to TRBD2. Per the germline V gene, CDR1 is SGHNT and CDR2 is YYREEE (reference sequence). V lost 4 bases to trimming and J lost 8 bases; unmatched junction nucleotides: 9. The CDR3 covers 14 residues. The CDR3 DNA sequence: TGTGCCAGCAGCCAGCAGCGGGGGGCAAGAACCCAGTACTTC. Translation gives CASSQQRGARTQYF. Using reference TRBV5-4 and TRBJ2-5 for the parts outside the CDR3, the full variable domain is ETGVTQSPTHLIKTRGQQVTLRCSSQSGHNTVSWYQQALGQGPQFIFQYYREEENGRGNFPPRFSGLQFPNYSSELNVNALELDDSALYLCASSQQRGARTQYFGPGTRLLVL.

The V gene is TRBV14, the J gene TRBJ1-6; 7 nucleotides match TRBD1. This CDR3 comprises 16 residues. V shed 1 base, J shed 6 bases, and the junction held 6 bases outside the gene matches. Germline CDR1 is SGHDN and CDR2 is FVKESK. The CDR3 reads CASSQGRDRINSPLHF. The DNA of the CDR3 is TGTGCCAGCAGCCAAGGGCGGGACAGAATTAATTCACCCCTCCACTTT.

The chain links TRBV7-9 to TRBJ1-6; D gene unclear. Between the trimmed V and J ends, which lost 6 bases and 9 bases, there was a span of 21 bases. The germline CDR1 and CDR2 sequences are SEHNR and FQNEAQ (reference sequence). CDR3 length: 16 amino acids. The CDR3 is CASSLLGRDARSPLHF. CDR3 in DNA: TGTGCCAGCAGTCTCTTGGGGAGGGATGCGCGTTCACCCCTCCACTTT. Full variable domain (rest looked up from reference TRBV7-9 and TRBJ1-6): DTGVSQNPRHKITKRGQNVTFRCDPISEHNRLYWYRQTLGQGPEFLTYFQNEAQLEKSRLLSDRFSAERPKGSFSTLEIQRTEQGDSAMYLCASSLLGRDARSPLHFGNGTRLTVT.

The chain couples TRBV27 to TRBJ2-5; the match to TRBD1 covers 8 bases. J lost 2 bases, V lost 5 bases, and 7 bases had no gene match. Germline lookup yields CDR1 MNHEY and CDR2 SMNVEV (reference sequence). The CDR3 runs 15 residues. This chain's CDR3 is CASSPGTGEQETQYF. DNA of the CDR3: TGTGCCAGCAGTCCCGGGACAGGAGAGCAAGAGACCCAGTACTTC.

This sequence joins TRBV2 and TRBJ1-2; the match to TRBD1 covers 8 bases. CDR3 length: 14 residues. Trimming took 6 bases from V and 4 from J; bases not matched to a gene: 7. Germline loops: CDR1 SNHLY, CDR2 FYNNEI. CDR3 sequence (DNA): TGTGCCAGCAGAGAGGACAGGGCGGGCTATGGCTACACCTTC. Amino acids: CASREDRAGYGYTF. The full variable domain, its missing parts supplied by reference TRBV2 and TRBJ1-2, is EPEVTQTPSHQVTQMGQEVILRCVPISNHLYFYWYRQILGQKVEFLVSFYNNEISEKSEIFDDQFSVERPDGSNFTLKIRSTKLEDSAMYFCASREDRAGYGYTFGSGTRLTVV.

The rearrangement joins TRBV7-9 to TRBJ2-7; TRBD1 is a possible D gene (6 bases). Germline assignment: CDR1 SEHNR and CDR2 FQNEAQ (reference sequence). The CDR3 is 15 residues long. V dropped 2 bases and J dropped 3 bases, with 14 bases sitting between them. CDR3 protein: CASSLSGAHYYEQYF. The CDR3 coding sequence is TGTGCCAGCAGCTTATCAGGGGCGCATTACTACGAGCAGTACTTC. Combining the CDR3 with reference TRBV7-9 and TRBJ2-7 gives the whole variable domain DTGVSQNPRHKITKRGQNVTFRCDPISEHNRLYWYRQTLGQGPEFLTYFQNEAQLEKSRLLSDRFSAERPKGSFSTLEIQRTEQGDSAMYLCASSLSGAHYYEQYFGPGTRLTVT.

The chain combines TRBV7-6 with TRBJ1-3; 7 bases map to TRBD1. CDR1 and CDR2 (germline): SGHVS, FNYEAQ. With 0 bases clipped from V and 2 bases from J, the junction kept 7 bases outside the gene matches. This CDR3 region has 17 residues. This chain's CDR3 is CASSLAPPDRAGNTIYF. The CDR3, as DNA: TGTGCCAGCAGCTTAGCTCCCCCTGACAGGGCTGGAAACACCATATATTTT.

DNA of the CDR3: TGCGCCAGCAGCTTGGAGGGGTCGAGCAATCAGCCCCAGCATTTT. This translates into CASSLEGSSNQPQHF. The rearrangement links TRBV5-1 to TRBJ1-5; tentatively, D is TRBD1 (5 bases). V lost 0 bases and J lost 1, with 8 bases in between. Germline CDR1 and CDR2: SGHRS and YFSETQ. This CDR3 spans 15 amino acids.

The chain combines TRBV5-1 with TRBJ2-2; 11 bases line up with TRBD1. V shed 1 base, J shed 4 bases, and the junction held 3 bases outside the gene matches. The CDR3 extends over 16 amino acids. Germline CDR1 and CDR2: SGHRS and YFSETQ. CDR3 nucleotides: TGCGCCAGCAGCTTGTATGGACAGGGGGCCACCGGGGAGCTGTTTTTT. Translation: CASSLYGQGATGELFF.

CDR3 coding DNA: TGCGCCAGCAGCCAAGAGGGACTAGGGACAGATACGCAGTATTTT. It specifies CASSQEGLGTDTQYF. The chain has TRBV4-3 and TRBJ2-3; 8 bases map to TRBD2. V shed 0 bases, J shed 3 bases, and the junction held 2 bases outside the gene matches. This CDR3 spans 15 amino acids. Germline V lookup: CDR1 LGHNA, CDR2 YSLEER.